Described below is a single T cell receptor beta chain sequence and its context. TCRdb's copy holds only in-frame clones and misses some; the assay was immunoSEQ multiplex PCR. The data show tens of thousands of clones, 60% to 80% seen once. This CDR3 comprises 17 residues. V trimming: 5 bases; J trimming: 1 base; junction bases outside the gene matches: 8. Per the germline V gene, CDR1 is SGHAT and CDR2 is FQNNGV. The data stem from a study of T cell clones after liver transplantation. Whole-study context: In this trial, immunosuppression withdrawal was attempted within 2 years of liver transplant. Apart from a few HCV-positive recipients, transplants were for non-autoimmune, non-viral reasons. Standard immunosuppression, with no induction, continued until 12-24 months after transplant. TCRbeta sequencing after a pre-transplant mixed lymphocyte reaction identified graft-donor-reactive clones, later tracked in post-transplant blood.

The TCR originated in a human patient who received a liver transplant. Among the T cells, some may be from the graft donor. The chain couples TRBV11-2 to TRBJ2-3; 11 bases map to TRBD2. The sequencing here drew on CD4+ T cells from blood, taken at the 22-month timepoint. The CDR3 is CASSPDIAGGGTDTQYF. Here the CDR3 DNA reads TGTGCCAGCAGCCCTGACATAGCGGGGGGGGGCACAGATACGCAGTATTTT.